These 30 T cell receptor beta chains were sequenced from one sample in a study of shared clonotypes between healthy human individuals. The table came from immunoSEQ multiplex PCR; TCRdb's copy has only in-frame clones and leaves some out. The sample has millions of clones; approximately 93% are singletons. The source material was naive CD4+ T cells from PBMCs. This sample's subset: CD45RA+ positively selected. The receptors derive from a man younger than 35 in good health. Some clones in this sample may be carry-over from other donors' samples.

In DNA form, the CDR3 reads TGTGCCAGCAGCTTAGGCAGCGTAAGCACAGATACGCAGTATTTT. Translated: CASSLGSVSTDTQYF. The chain employs TRBV7-3 and TRBJ2-3; D ambiguous. V was clipped by 2 bases and J by 0 bases, with 9 bases between them. Germline loops: CDR1 SGHTA, CDR2 FQGTGA. This CDR3 has 15 residues.

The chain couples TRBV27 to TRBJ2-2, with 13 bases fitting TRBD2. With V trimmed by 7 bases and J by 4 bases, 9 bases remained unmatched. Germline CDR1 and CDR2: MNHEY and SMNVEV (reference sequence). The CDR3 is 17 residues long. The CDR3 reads CASTKLAGGPGTGELFF. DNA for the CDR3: TGTGCCAGCACCAAACTAGCGGGAGGGCCGGGCACCGGGGAGCTGTTTTTT.

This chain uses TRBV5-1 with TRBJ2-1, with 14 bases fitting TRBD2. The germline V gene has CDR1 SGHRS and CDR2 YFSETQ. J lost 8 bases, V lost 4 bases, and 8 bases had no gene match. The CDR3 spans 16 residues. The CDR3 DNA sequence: TGCGCCAGCAGCCTGACTAGCGGGAGGGTCGGGGATGAGCAGTTCTTC. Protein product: CASSLTSGRVGDEQFF.

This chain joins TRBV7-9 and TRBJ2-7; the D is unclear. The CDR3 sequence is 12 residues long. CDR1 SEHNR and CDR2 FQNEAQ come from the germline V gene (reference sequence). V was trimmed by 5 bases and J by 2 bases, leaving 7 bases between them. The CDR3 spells CASSMTTYEQYF. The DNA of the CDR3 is TGTGCCAGCAGCATGACCACCTACGAGCAGTACTTC. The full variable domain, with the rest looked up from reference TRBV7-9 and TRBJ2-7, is DTGVSQNPRHKITKRGQNVTFRCDPISEHNRLYWYRQTLGQGPEFLTYFQNEAQLEKSRLLSDRFSAERPKGSFSTLEIQRTEQGDSAMYLCASSMTTYEQYFGPGTRLTVT.

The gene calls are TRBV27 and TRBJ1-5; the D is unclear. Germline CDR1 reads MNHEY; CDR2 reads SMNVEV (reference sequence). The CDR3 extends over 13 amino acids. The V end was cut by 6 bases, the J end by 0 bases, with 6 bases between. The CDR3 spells CASRSYSNQPQHF. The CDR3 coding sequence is TGTGCCAGCAGATCATATAGCAATCAGCCCCAGCATTTT.

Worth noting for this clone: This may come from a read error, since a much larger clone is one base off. CDR3 in DNA: TGTGCCAGCAGCTTGGGACAGGGGGCCTACGAGCAGTACTTC. Its translation is CASSLGQGAYEQYF. The chain uses TRBV7-6 and TRBJ2-7; 11 bases map to TRBD1. CDR3 length: 14 residues. CDR1 and CDR2 (germline): SGHVS, FNYEAQ. V lost 3 bases to trimming and J lost 2 bases; unmatched junction nucleotides: 0.

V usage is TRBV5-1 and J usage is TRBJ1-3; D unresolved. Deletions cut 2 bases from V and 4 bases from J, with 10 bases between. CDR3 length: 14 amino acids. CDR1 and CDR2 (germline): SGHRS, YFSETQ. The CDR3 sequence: CASSFGLRGNTIYF. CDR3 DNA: TGCGCCAGCAGCTTCGGACTGCGGGGAAACACCATATATTTT.

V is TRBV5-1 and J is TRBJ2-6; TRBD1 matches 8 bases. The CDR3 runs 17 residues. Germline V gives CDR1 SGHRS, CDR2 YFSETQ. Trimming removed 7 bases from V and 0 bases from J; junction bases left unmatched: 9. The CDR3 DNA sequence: TGCGCCAGCTCTAACCGGGACAGGTCCTCTGGGGCCAACGTCCTGACTTTC. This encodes CASSNRDRSSGANVLTF.

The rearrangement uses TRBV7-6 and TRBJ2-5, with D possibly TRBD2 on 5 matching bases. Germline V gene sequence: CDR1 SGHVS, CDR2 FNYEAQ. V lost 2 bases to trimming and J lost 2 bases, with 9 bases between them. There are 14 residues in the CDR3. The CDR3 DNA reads TGTGCCAGCAGCTTATACACGGGACAAGAGACCCAGTACTTC. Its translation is CASSLYTGQETQYF. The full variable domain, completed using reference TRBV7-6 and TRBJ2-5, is GAGVSQSPRYKVTKRGQDVALRCDPISGHVSLYWYRQALGQGPEFLTYFNYEAQQDKSGLPNDRFSAERPEGSISTLTIQRTEQRDSAMYRCASSLYTGQETQYFGPGTRLLVL.

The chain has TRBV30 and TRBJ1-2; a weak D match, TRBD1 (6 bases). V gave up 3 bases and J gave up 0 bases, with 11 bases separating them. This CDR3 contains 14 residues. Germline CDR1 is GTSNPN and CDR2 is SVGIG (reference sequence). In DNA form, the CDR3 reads TGTGCCTGGAGGCTAGGGACACCTAACTATGGCTACACCTTC. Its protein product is CAWRLGTPNYGYTF.

The CDR3 loop is CSVGARLGGRERDTQYF. For the CDR3, the DNA is TGCAGCGTTGGCGCCCGTCTGGGCGGGAGGGAACGGGATACGCAGTATTTT. The chain is built from TRBV29-1 and TRBJ2-3; 9 nucleotides agree with TRBD2. J was trimmed by 6 bases and V by 4 bases; bases with no gene match: 17. The CDR3 is made up of 17 amino acids. Germline CDR1 and CDR2: SQVTM and ANQGSEA.

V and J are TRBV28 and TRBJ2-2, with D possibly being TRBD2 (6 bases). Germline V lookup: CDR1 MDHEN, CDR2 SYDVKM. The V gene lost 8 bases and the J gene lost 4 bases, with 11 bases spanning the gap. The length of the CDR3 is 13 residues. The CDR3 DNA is TGTGCCAGCGGGGCTAGCGCCACCGGGGAGCTGTTTTTT. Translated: CASGASATGELFF.

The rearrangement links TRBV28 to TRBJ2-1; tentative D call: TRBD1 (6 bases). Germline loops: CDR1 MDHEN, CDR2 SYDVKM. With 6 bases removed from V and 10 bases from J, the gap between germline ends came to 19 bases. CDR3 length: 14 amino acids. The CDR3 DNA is TGTGCCAGCAGCCTTTCCACTCAGGGGCGAGAGCAGTTCTTC. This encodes CASSLSTQGREQFF.

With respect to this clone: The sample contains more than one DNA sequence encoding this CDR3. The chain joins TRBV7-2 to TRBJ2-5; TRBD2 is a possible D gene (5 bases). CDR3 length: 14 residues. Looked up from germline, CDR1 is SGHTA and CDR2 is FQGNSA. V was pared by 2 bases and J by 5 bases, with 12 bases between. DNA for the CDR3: TGTGCCAGCAGCTTACGCGGGCCGGGGGAGACCCAGTACTTC. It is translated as CASSLRGPGETQYF.

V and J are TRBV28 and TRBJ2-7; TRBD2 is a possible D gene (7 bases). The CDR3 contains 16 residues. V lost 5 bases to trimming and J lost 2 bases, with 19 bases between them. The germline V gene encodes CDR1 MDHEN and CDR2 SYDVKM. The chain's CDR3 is CASSPPRGGAPYEQYF. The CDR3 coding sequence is TGTGCCAGCAGTCCCCCCAGAGGGGGGGCTCCCTACGAGCAGTACTTC.

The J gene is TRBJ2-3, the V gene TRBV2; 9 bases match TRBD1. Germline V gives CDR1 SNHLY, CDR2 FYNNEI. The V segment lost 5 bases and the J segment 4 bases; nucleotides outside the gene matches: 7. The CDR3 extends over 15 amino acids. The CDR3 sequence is CASSSQGALADTQYF. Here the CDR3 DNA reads TGTGCCAGCAGTTCACAGGGGGCGTTGGCAGATACGCAGTATTTT.

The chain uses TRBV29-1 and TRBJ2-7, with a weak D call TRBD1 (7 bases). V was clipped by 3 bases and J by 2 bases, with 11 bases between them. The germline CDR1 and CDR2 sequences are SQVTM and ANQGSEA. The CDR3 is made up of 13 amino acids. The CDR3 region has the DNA TGCAGCGTTGACAGGGGGGCGCCCTACGAGCAGTACTTC. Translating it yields CSVDRGAPYEQYF.

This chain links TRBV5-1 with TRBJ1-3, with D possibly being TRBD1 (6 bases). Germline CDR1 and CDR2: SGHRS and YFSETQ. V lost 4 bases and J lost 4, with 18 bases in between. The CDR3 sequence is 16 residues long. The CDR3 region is CASSPNPGAGGNTIYF. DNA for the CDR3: TGCGCCAGCAGCCCCAATCCGGGGGCCGGCGGAAACACCATATATTTT.

CDR3 DNA: TGTGCCAGCAGTTACCCTTTGGGGGCAGATCAGCCCCAGCATTTT. Protein product: CASSYPLGADQPQHF. The genes are TRBV6-6 and TRBJ1-5; possible D gene TRBD1, 6 bases. V was clipped by 2 bases and J by 5 bases, with 13 bases between them. Germline V gives CDR1 MNHNY, CDR2 SVGAGI (reference sequence). CDR3 length: 15 residues.

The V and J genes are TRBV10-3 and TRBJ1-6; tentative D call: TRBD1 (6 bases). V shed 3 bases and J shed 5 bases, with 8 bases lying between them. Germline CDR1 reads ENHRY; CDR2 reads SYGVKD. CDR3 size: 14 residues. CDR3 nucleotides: TGTGCCATCAGTGACGCAGGGGATAATTCACCCCTCCACTTT. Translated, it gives CAISDAGDNSPLHF.

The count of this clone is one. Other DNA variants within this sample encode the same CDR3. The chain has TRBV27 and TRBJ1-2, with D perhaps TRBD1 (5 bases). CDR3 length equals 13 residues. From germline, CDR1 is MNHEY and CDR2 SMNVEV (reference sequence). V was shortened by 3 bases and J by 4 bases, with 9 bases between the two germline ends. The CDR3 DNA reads TGTGCCAGCAGTTTTACAGGCCGCTATGGCTACACCTTC. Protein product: CASSFTGRYGYTF.

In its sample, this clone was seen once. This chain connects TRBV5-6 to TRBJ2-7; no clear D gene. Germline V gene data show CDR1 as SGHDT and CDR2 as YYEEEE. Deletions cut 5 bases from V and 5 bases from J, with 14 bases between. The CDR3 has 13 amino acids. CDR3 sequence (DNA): TGTGCCAGCAGTTTCGACACTCTCGACGAGCAGTACTTC. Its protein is CASSFDTLDEQYF.

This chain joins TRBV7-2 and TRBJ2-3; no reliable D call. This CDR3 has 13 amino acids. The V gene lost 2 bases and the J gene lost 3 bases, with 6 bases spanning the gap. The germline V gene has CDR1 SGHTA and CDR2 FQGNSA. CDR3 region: CASSLNPTDTQYF. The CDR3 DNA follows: TGTGCCAGCAGCTTAAATCCGACAGATACGCAGTATTTT.

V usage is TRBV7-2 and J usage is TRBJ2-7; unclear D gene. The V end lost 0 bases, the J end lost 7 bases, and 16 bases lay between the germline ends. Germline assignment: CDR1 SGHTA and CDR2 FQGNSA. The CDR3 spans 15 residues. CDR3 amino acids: CASSLAYYSSNEQYF. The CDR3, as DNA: TGTGCCAGCAGCTTAGCGTATTATAGTAGTAATGAGCAGTACTTC.

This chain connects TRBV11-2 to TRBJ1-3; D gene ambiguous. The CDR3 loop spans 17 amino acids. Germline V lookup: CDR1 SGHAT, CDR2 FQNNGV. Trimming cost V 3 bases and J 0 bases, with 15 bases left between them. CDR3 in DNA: TGTGCCAGCAGCTTTGCTCTCCGGACGGTCTCTGGAAACACCATATATTTT. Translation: CASSFALRTVSGNTIYF.

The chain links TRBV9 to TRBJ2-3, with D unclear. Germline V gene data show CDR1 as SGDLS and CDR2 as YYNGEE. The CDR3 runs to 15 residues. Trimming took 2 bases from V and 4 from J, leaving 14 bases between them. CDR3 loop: CASSVRRLPPDTQYF. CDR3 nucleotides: TGTGCCAGCAGCGTTAGGAGACTCCCGCCAGATACGCAGTATTTT. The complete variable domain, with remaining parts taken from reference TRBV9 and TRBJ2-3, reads DSGVTQTPKHLITATGQRVTLRCSPRSGDLSVYWYQQSLDQGLQFLIQYYNGEERAKGNILERFSAQQFPDLHSELNLSSLELGDSALYFCASSVRRLPPDTQYFGPGTRLTVL.

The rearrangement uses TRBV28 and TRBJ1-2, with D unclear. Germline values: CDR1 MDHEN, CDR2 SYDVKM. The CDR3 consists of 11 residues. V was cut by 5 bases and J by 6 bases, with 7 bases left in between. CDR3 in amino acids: CASSRVDGYTF. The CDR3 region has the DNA TGTGCCAGCAGTAGGGTGGATGGCTACACCTTC.

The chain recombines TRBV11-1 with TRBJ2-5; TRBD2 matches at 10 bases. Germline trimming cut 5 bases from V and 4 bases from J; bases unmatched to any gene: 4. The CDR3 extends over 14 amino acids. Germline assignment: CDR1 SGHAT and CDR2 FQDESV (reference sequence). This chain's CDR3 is CASSGVAGGETQYF. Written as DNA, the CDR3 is TGTGCCAGCAGCGGGGTAGCGGGAGGAGAGACCCAGTACTTC.

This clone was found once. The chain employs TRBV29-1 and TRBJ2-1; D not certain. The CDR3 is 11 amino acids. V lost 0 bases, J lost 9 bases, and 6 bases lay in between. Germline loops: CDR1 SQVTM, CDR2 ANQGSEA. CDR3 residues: CSVEDRSEQFF. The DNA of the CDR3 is TGCAGCGTTGAAGATCGAAGTGAGCAGTTCTTC.

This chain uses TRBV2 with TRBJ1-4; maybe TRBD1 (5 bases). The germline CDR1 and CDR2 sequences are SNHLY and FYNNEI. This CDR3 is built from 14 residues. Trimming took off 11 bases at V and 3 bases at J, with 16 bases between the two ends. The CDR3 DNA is TGTGCCGGGCGGGGACCGAGGTCTAATGAAAAACTGTTTTTT. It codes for CAGRGPRSNEKLFF.